This entry lists 20 T cell receptor beta chains sequenced from one sample in a study of blood T cell repertoires in COVID-19. Generated by immunoSEQ multiplex PCR, the TCRdb table keeps only in-frame clones and is missing some. The data contain approximately 210,000 clones, over 80% of them singletons. The material sequenced was peripheral blood. Receptors originate from a human donor in a cohort sampled during active COVID-19.

This sequence joins TRBV4-1 and TRBJ2-7; TRBD2 might be the D (6 bases). Per the germline V gene, CDR1 is MGHRA and CDR2 is YSYEKL. V dropped 1 base and J dropped 3 bases, with 13 bases sitting between them. The CDR3 is 15 residues long. The CDR3 sequence: CASSQVPGGDYEQYF. As DNA, the CDR3 is TGCGCCAGCAGCCAAGTCCCTGGAGGGGACTACGAGCAGTACTTC.

V and J are TRBV7-2 and TRBJ2-7, with TRBD2 matching 9 bases. The CDR3 loop spans 14 amino acids. Trimming cost V 1 base and J 9 bases; bases outside gene matches: 7. CDR1 is SGHTA and CDR2 is FQGNSA in the germline V gene. In DNA form, the CDR3 reads TGTGCCAGCAGCTTAGGGCGCAGCGGGAGGTTGCAGTACTTC. Residues: CASSLGRSGRLQYF.

The chain carries TRBV6-2 or TRBV6-3 and TRBJ1-5; maybe TRBD1 (5 bases). Trimming removed 2 bases from V and 4 bases from J, with 9 bases in between. This CDR3 has 14 amino acids. Germline-derived CDR1 and CDR2 are MNHEY and SVGEGT. CDR3 sequence (DNA): TGTGCCAGCAGTTACGGGGCAGAAAATCAGCCCCAGCATTTT. This gives the protein CASSYGAENQPQHF.

This chain links TRBV29-1 with TRBJ1-5; D is undetermined. Deletions cut 3 bases from V and 7 bases from J, with 13 bases between. From germline, CDR1 is SQVTM and CDR2 ANQGSEA. The CDR3 totals 13 residues. Here the CDR3 DNA reads TGCAGCGTTGACGGGGTTGGAGGCCAGCCCCAGCATTTT. Encoded protein: CSVDGVGGQPQHF. The complete variable domain, with remaining parts taken from reference TRBV29-1 and TRBJ1-5, reads SAVISQKPSRDICQRGTSLTIQCQVDSQVTMMFWYRQQPGQSLTLIATANQGSEATYESGFVIDKFPISRPNLTFSTLTVSNMSPEDSSIYLCSVDGVGGQPQHFGDGTRLSIL.

The chain couples TRBV19 to TRBJ1-1; D gene uncertain. Germline V gene lookup returns CDR1 LNHDA and CDR2 SQIVND (reference sequence). The V end lost 5 bases, the J end lost 5 bases, and 12 bases lay between the germline ends. CDR3 length equals 13 residues. In DNA form, the CDR3 reads TGTGCCAGTAGTGAGGAGGGTTGGACTGAAGCTTTCTTT. Its protein is CASSEEGWTEAFF.

The chain links TRBV10-3 to TRBJ1-2; 7 nucleotides align to TRBD1. Trimming cost V 10 bases and J 3 bases; bases outside gene matches: 8. CDR3 length: 13 residues. Germline V lookup: CDR1 ENHRY, CDR2 SYGVKD. The CDR3 is CASNGQVDYGYTF. DNA for the CDR3: TGTGCCAGTAATGGACAGGTTGACTATGGCTACACCTTC.

The V gene is TRBV28, the J gene TRBJ2-7; TRBD2 aligns across 13 bases. Germline V CDR1 and CDR2: MDHEN, SYDVKM. The J segment lost 0 bases and the V segment lost 3 bases, leaving 14 bases of the junction unmatched. This CDR3 has 20 residues. CDR3 sequence: CASSFHFPTSGRSSSYEQYF. The DNA for the CDR3 is TGTGCCAGCAGTTTCCACTTCCCGACTAGCGGGAGGAGCAGCTCCTACGAGCAGTACTTC.

The rearrangement links TRBV6-5 to TRBJ2-7; 9 nucleotides align to TRBD1. V shed 2 bases, J shed 5 bases, and the junction held 1 base outside the gene matches. Germline V lookup: CDR1 MNHEY, CDR2 SVGAGI. There are 13 residues in the CDR3. In DNA, the CDR3 is TGTGCCAGCAGTTACGGACAGGGGAACGAGCAGTACTTC. Translation gives CASSYGQGNEQYF.

This chain uses TRBV9 with TRBJ2-7; 7 bases fit TRBD1. V dropped 3 bases and J dropped 0; count of bases not matched to a gene: 3. CDR1 and CDR2 from the germline V gene are SGDLS and YYNGEE. CDR3 length equals 14 residues. This CDR3 is CASSEGQNSYEQYF. The CDR3 DNA reads as TGTGCCAGCAGCGAGGGACAGAACTCCTACGAGCAGTACTTC.

The chain couples TRBV4-2 to TRBJ2-3; possibly TRBD1 for D (6 bases). This CDR3 spans 17 amino acids. The V and J ends lost 4 bases and 8 bases respectively, with 25 bases between them. Germline V gene sequence: CDR1 LGHNA, CDR2 YNFKEQ. The CDR3 DNA follows: TGTGCCAGCAGCCCCTTTAGCGCAGGGGCCTTACACGGTACGCAGTATTTT. Protein product: CASSPFSAGALHGTQYF.

A few counts support this clone. This chain links TRBV7-3 with TRBJ2-1; the D gene is possibly TRBD1 (8 bases). From germline, CDR1 is SGHTA and CDR2 FQGTGA. CDR3 length: 15 amino acids. V was clipped by 6 bases and J by 4 bases, with 16 bases between them. The CDR3 nucleotides read TGTGCCAGCAGTCCTGACAGGGGAGGGTACAATGAGCAGTTCTTC. Translation gives CASSPDRGGYNEQFF. The entire variable domain, with the rest obtained from reference TRBV7-3 and TRBJ2-1, is as follows: GAGVSQTPSNKVTEKGKYVELRCDPISGHTALYWYRQSLGQGPEFLIYFQGTGAADDSGLPNDRFFAVRPEGSVSTLKIQRTERGDSAVYLCASSPDRGGYNEQFFGPGTRLTVL.

A remark on this clone: The sample holds other DNA sequences that translate to the same CDR3. This sequence joins TRBV18 and TRBJ1-4; 11 nucleotides align to TRBD1. This CDR3 comprises 14 residues. Germline CDR1 KGHSH, CDR2 LQKENI. The trim removed 3 bases at V and 8 bases at J, leaving 2 bases unmatched. DNA of the CDR3: TGTGCCAGCTCACCGGGACAGGGGGGCGAAAAACTGTTTTTT. Its translation: CASSPGQGGEKLFF.

CDR3 coding DNA: TGTGCCAGCAGTGGCGACCCTAGACTAGCGGGATTCAGCTACGAGCAGTACTTC. Translation: CASSGDPRLAGFSYEQYF. The gene calls are TRBV6-2 or TRBV6-3 and TRBJ2-7, with 11 bases lining up with TRBD2. This CDR3 spans 18 amino acids. V shed 5 bases, J shed 3 bases, and the junction held 15 bases outside the gene matches. From germline, CDR1 is MNHEY and CDR2 SVGEGT.

CDR3 region: CASSPPPEPPKPDTQYF. The CDR3 nucleotides are TGTGCCAGCAGCCCTCCTCCCGAACCTCCCAAGCCAGATACGCAGTATTTT. The J gene is TRBJ2-3, the V gene TRBV16; D is undetermined. Trimming removed 4 bases at V and 4 bases at J, with 21 bases between. In germline, CDR1 is KGHSY, CDR2 FQNENV. The CDR3 sequence is 17 residues long.

This chain joins TRBV27 and TRBJ2-7, with 12 bases that match TRBD2. The CDR3 is 15 amino acids. The ends lost 5 bases at V and 4 bases at J; junction bases unmatched: 6. Germline assignment: CDR1 MNHEY and CDR2 SMNVEV (reference sequence). For the CDR3, the DNA is TGTGCCAGCAGTATACCCGGGACTAGCGGGTACGAGCAGTACTTC. Residues: CASSIPGTSGYEQYF.

The chain links TRBV19 to TRBJ1-1, with 7 bases lining up with TRBD1. Looked up from germline, CDR1 is LNHDA and CDR2 is SQIVND (reference sequence). Trimming cost V 4 bases and J 2 bases; bases outside gene matches: 13. The CDR3 runs to 17 residues. CDR3 protein: CASSKRLGGQANTEAFF. The CDR3 nucleotides are TGTGCCAGTAGTAAGCGGCTAGGCGGACAGGCCAACACTGAAGCTTTCTTT.

J is TRBJ1-2 and V is TRBV5-6, with 10 bases aligning to TRBD1. The germline V gene has CDR1 SGHDT and CDR2 YYEEEE. The length of the CDR3 is 13 residues. The trim removed 3 bases at V and 7 bases at J, leaving 3 bases unmatched. As DNA, the CDR3 is TGTGCCAGCAGCTGGGACAGGGGACCTGGCTACACCTTC. It encodes CASSWDRGPGYTF.

This chain connects TRBV28 to TRBJ2-2; D might be TRBD1 (6 bases). V lost 11 bases and J lost 5, with 15 bases in between. The germline V gene encodes CDR1 MDHEN and CDR2 SYDVKM. The CDR3 has 13 residues. CDR3 loop: CAGGQIATGELFF. In nucleotides, the CDR3 is TGTGCCGGGGGACAAATAGCGACCGGGGAGCTGTTTTTT.

The chain uses TRBV19 and TRBJ1-1, with TRBD1 as a possible D gene (6 bases). V was cut by 1 base and J by 6 bases, with 12 bases left in between. Germline V gene lookup returns CDR1 LNHDA and CDR2 SQIVND (reference sequence). The CDR3 has 14 residues. This chain's CDR3 is CASSIARTAAEAFF. The CDR3 nucleotides are TGTGCCAGTAGTATAGCTCGGACAGCCGCTGAAGCTTTCTTT.

V gene TRBV9 combines with J gene TRBJ2-2; 9 positions agree with TRBD2. The CDR3 is 18 residues long. V trimming: 1 base; J trimming: 0 bases; junction bases outside the gene matches: 7. CDR1 and CDR2 from the germline V gene are SGDLS and YYNGEE. This CDR3 is CASSVSGRPISNTGELFF. The DNA for the CDR3 is TGTGCCAGCAGCGTAAGCGGGAGGCCGATTTCGAACACCGGGGAGCTGTTTTTT.